The 4 T cell receptor beta chains listed next were all sequenced from one sample in a study of blood T cells in healthy people across ages. The authors ran a second PCR of about 7 to 11 cycles using a sample-barcoded 5' primer and a J-beta primer mix. TCRdb fed the 5' RACE reads into MiXCR, producing one record per CDR3 protein. The sample lists roughly 500,000 distinct CDR3 sequences; approximately 25% were seen once. Specimen: blood. These receptors were collected from a woman between 70 and 85 years old in good health.

This clonotype was observed a handful of times. The V gene is TRBV4-2, the J gene TRBJ2-4; D might be TRBD1 or TRBD2, each matching 5 bases. The V end was cut by 0 bases, the J end by 6 bases, with 12 bases between. The CDR3 is 15 amino acids. Germline assignment: CDR1 LGHNA and CDR2 YNFKEQ. CDR3 amino acids: CASSQERGRGNIQYF. In DNA form, the CDR3 reads TGTGCCAGCAGCCAAGAGAGGGGAAGGGGAAACATTCAGTACTTC.

The rearrangement joins TRBV11-3 to TRBJ2-1, with TRBD2 identical over 12 bases. Germline values: CDR1 SGHNT, CDR2 YENEEA. This CDR3 has 15 residues. Trimming took 6 bases from V and 9 from J; bases not matched to a gene: 9. For the CDR3, the DNA is TGTGCCAGCAGTTGGGGGCTAGCGGGGGGGTTTGAGCAGTTCTTC. This translates into CASSWGLAGGFEQFF.

The V and J genes are TRBV20-1 and TRBJ2-7; D gene uncertain. The DNA end lines up better with TRBJ2-5; the J call may be wrong. CDR3 size: 12 residues. CDR1 and CDR2 from the germline V gene are DFQATT and SNEGSKA (reference sequence). The CDR3 DNA sequence: TGCAGTGCTAGAGCTGTCCTAGAGACCCAGTACTTC. This encodes CSARAVLETQYF.

The chain joins TRBV5-5 to TRBJ2-1, with 11 bases matching TRBD2. The ends lost 9 bases at V and 7 bases at J; junction bases unmatched: 18. Germline V gene data show CDR1 as SGHKS and CDR2 as YYEKEE (reference sequence). This CDR3 has 17 amino acids. The CDR3 sequence is CATRPRGLAGGVNEQFF. CDR3 in DNA: TGTGCCACTCGACCCCGGGGCTTAGCGGGGGGGGTAAATGAGCAGTTCTTC.